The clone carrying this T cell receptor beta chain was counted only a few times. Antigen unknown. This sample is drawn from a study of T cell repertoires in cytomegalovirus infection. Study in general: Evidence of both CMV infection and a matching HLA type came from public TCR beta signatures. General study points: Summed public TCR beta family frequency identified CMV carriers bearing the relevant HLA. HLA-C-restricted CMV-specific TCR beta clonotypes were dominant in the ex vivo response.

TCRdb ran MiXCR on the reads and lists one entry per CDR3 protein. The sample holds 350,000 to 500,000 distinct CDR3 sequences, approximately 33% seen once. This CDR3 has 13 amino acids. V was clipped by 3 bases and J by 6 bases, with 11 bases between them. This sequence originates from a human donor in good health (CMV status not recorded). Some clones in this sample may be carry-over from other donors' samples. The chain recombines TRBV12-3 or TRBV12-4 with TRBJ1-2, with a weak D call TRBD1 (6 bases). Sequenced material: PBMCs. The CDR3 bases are TGTGCCAGCAGTTTCTTACAGGGACATGGCTACACCTTC. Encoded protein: CASSFLQGHGYTF.